The 21 T cell receptor beta chains below all came from one sample that was sequenced in a study of blood T cell repertoires in COVID-19. Produced via immunoSEQ multiplex PCR; TCRdb's table is partial and in-frame only. The data hold approximately 32,000 clones, with about nine tenths observed a single time. Sequences were obtained from peripheral blood. All receptors come from a man aged 60-69 years with acute or convalescent COVID-19.

CDR3 loop: CASRVGGGYNEQFF. CDR3 coding DNA: TGTGCCAGCAGAGTCGGCGGCGGCTACAATGAGCAGTTCTTC. J is TRBJ2-1 and V is TRBV27; D gene ambiguous. The CDR3 spans 14 residues. Germline loops: CDR1 MNHEY, CDR2 SMNVEV (reference sequence). The V end was cut by 6 bases, the J end by 3 bases, with 12 bases between.

V gene TRBV9 combines with J gene TRBJ2-5; 8 bases line up with TRBD2. Germline loops: CDR1 SGDLS, CDR2 YYNGEE. The V segment lost 4 bases and the J segment 1 base; nucleotides outside the gene matches: 6. This CDR3 has 15 amino acids. The DNA for the CDR3 is TGTGCCAGCAGCCCCAGACTAGCGCGCCAAGAGACCCAGTACTTC. Translating it yields CASSPRLARQETQYF. Based on the CDR3 plus reference TRBV9 and TRBJ2-5, the full variable domain is DSGVTQTPKHLITATGQRVTLRCSPRSGDLSVYWYQQSLDQGLQFLIQYYNGEERAKGNILERFSAQQFPDLHSELNLSSLELGDSALYFCASSPRLARQETQYFGPGTRLLVL.

V is TRBV6-5 and J is TRBJ1-4; D call uncertain. The CDR3 length is 15 residues. V lost 4 bases, J lost 4 bases, and 13 bases lay in between. Germline assignment: CDR1 MNHEY and CDR2 SVGAGI. CDR3: CASSSYLEGNEKLFF. The CDR3 nucleotides are TGTGCCAGCAGTTCCTACCTGGAGGGTAATGAAAAACTGTTTTTT.

This rearrangement joins TRBV5-4 to TRBJ2-7, with D possibly matching TRBD2 (5 bases). From germline, CDR1 is SGHNT and CDR2 YYREEE (reference sequence). V lost 3 bases and J lost 4, with 14 bases in between. This CDR3 has 14 amino acids. The CDR3 region has the DNA TGTGCCAGCAGCTCCCCGGGGAGCAATTACGAGCAGTACTTC. Protein product: CASSSPGSNYEQYF.

The V gene is TRBV19, the J gene TRBJ2-5; perhaps TRBD2 as D (5 bases). The germline CDR1 and CDR2 sequences are LNHDA and SQIVND (reference sequence). Trimming left V 6 bases short and J 4 bases short, with 15 bases between. The CDR3 is 14 amino acids. The CDR3 DNA follows: TGTGCCAGTAGCGTCAAGAAAGGGAGAGAGACCCAGTACTTC. This encodes CASSVKKGRETQYF.

The chain is built from TRBV7-9 and TRBJ2-1; 11 nucleotides line up with TRBD2. Germline V gene sequence: CDR1 SEHNR, CDR2 FQNEAQ (reference sequence). The J segment lost 9 bases and the V segment lost 5 bases, leaving 12 bases of the junction unmatched. The CDR3 consists of 16 residues. The CDR3, as DNA: TGTGCCAGCAGCCAAAAACTAGCGGGAGTCTCGAGTGAGCAGTTCTTC. As protein: CASSQKLAGVSSEQFF.

This clone was detected only once. The gene calls are TRBV27 and TRBJ1-1, with 7 bases identical to TRBD1. Germline-derived CDR1 and CDR2 are MNHEY and SMNVEV (reference sequence). Trimming removed 8 bases from V and 6 bases from J; junction bases left unmatched: 3. CDR3 length: 11 amino acids. The CDR3 reads CASWTGSEAFF. CDR3 nucleotides: TGTGCCAGCTGGACAGGATCTGAAGCTTTCTTT.

This clone is a singleton in its sample. V is TRBV18 and J is TRBJ1-1; D is unresolved. Trimming shortened V by 2 bases and J by 5 bases, and 12 bases separated the two germline ends. Germline CDR1 and CDR2: KGHSH and LQKENI. This CDR3 has 14 residues. Here the CDR3 DNA reads TGTGCCAGCTCACCAAATGGTCGCGGAACTGAAGCTTTCTTT. Translated, it gives CASSPNGRGTEAFF. Full variable domain (remainder filled in from reference TRBV18 and TRBJ1-1): NAGVMQNPRHLVRRRGQEARLRCSPMKGHSHVYWYRQLPEEGLKFMVYLQKENIIDESGMPKERFSAEFPKEGPSILRIQQVVRGDSAAYFCASSPNGRGTEAFFGQGTRLTVV.

The chain links TRBV7-5 to TRBJ2-5; the DNA was not compared with TRBD2, the D call given in the table. TRBV7-5 is a pseudogene. The CDR3 consists of 16 residues. The CDR3 bases are TGTGCCAGAAGCTGGGTAGCGGCGATCCTCCAAGAGACCCAGTACTTC. This codes for CARSWVAAILQETQYF.

This rearrangement joins TRBV14 to TRBJ2-3; 10 bases are shared with TRBD2. CDR1 and CDR2 (germline): SGHDN, FVKESK. Germline trimming cut 2 bases from V and 8 bases from J; bases unmatched to any gene: 4. The CDR3 is 14 amino acids. CDR3 coding DNA: TGTGCCAGCAGCCAACTAGCGGGAGTTAGTACGCAGTATTTT. This translates into CASSQLAGVSTQYF.

This clone was seen once. The CDR3 region has the DNA TGTGCCAGCAGTGTGGCCAGAAACACAGATACGCAGTATTTT. It encodes CASSVARNTDTQYF. V gene TRBV2 combines with J gene TRBJ2-3; D is unclear. V shed 4 bases and J shed 2 bases, with 10 bases lying between them. Germline V CDR1 and CDR2: SNHLY, FYNNEI. The CDR3 length is 14 residues.

The rearrangement joins TRBV5-4 to TRBJ2-2; 11 positions match TRBD2. CDR1 SGHNT and CDR2 YYREEE come from the germline V gene (reference sequence). With 4 bases clipped from V and 6 bases from J, the junction kept 5 bases outside the gene matches. The CDR3 spans 15 residues. The CDR3 spells CASSPLAGDAGELFF. For the CDR3, the DNA is TGTGCCAGCAGCCCACTAGCGGGAGATGCCGGGGAGCTGTTTTTT.

The chain couples TRBV5-1 to TRBJ1-1; weak D call: TRBD1 (5 bases). V dropped 2 bases and J dropped 1 base, with 15 bases sitting between them. CDR3 length: 16 residues. Germline CDR1 SGHRS, CDR2 YFSETQ. CDR3 bases: TGCGCCAGCAGCTTCGTAGTGGACAATGGGAACACTGAAGCTTTCTTT. Its translation is CASSFVVDNGNTEAFF.

The genes are TRBV28 and TRBJ1-2; tentative D call: TRBD1 (6 bases). The germline V gene encodes CDR1 MDHEN and CDR2 SYDVKM. V gave up 7 bases and J gave up 8 bases, with 20 bases separating them. The CDR3 consists of 14 residues. In DNA form, the CDR3 reads TGTGCCAGCACCAAGCTGACAGGCCCTCGGGGCTACACCTTC. Translated, it gives CASTKLTGPRGYTF.

The V gene is TRBV29-1, the J gene TRBJ1-2; 8 positions agree with TRBD1. The CDR3 covers 15 residues. V was pared by 3 bases and J by 0 bases, with 6 bases of the junction left unmatched. Germline V gene data show CDR1 as SQVTM and CDR2 as ANQGSEA. This chain's CDR3 is CSVDNRGDSNYGYTF. The CDR3 bases are TGCAGCGTTGATAACAGGGGGGACTCTAACTATGGCTACACCTTC.

V is TRBV30 and J is TRBJ1-1, with 8 bases that match TRBD1. V lost 3 bases to trimming and J lost 10 bases; unmatched junction nucleotides: 7. The CDR3 runs to 12 residues. Germline CDR1 GTSNPN, CDR2 SVGIG (reference sequence). The CDR3 DNA is TGTGCCTGGAGGACCTACAGGGGGAGAGCTTTCTTT. This sequence encodes CAWRTYRGRAFF.

The genes are TRBV5-1 and TRBJ2-1; TRBD2 agrees at 8 bases. Unmatched junction bases numbered 2, after V lost 0 bases and J lost 3 bases. In germline, CDR1 is SGHRS, CDR2 YFSETQ. The CDR3 totals 15 residues. The CDR3 nucleotides are TGCGCCAGCAGCTTGGCGGGAGGGGTCTACAATGAGCAGTTCTTC. Its translation is CASSLAGGVYNEQFF. Based on the CDR3 plus reference TRBV5-1 and TRBJ2-1, the full variable domain is KAGVTQTPRYLIKTRGQQVTLSCSPISGHRSVSWYQQTPGQGLQFLFEYFSETQRNKGNFPGRFSGRQFSNSRSEMNVSTLELGDSALYLCASSLAGGVYNEQFFGPGTRLTVL.

The CDR3 loop reads CASSLDRDSYNEQFF. CDR3 bases: TGTGCCAGCAGTTTGGACAGAGACTCCTACAATGAGCAGTTCTTC. V is TRBV27 and J is TRBJ2-1; D possibly corresponds to TRBD1 (6 bases). The CDR3 loop spans 15 amino acids. The V end was cut by 3 bases, the J end by 0 bases, with 9 bases between. The V gene's germline CDR1 is MNHEY and CDR2 SMNVEV (reference sequence).

The V call is TRBV11-2, the J call TRBJ2-1, with 10 bases lining up with TRBD2. CDR1 is SGHAT and CDR2 is FQNNGV in the germline V gene. J lost 4 bases, V lost 7 bases, and 13 bases had no gene match. The CDR3 spans 17 residues. The CDR3 reads CASTQIAGGLSYNEQFF. In DNA, the CDR3 is TGTGCCAGCACCCAAATAGCGGGAGGCCTTTCTTACAATGAGCAGTTCTTC.

The gene calls are TRBV19 and TRBJ2-2; D might be TRBD1 (5 bases). V was pared by 3 bases and J by 3 bases, with 8 bases between. Germline loops: CDR1 LNHDA, CDR2 SQIVND (reference sequence). This CDR3 comprises 14 residues. The DNA for the CDR3 is TGTGCCAGTAGTATTAGCAGGGACACCGGGGAGCTGTTTTTT. Its protein is CASSISRDTGELFF.

The genes are TRBV30 and TRBJ1-2, with 7 bases that match TRBD1. CDR1 and CDR2 (germline): GTSNPN, SVGIG (reference sequence). The CDR3 runs to 13 residues. Trimming at V came to 3 bases and at J to 4 bases, leaving 5 bases not matched to a gene. The CDR3 nucleotides read TGTGCCTGGAGCGGGACAGAAGCCTATGGCTACACCTTC. This encodes CAWSGTEAYGYTF.